Following are 14 T cell receptor beta chains from one sample sequenced in a study of T cells in Graves' hyperthyroidism and ophthalmopathy. Amplification yielded TCR beta CDR3 regions, with RNA transcripts as the source. TCR CDR3 underwent first-round RT-PCR with the HTBI primer set. TCRdb processed the multiplex PCR reads anew with MiXCR; each CDR3 protein has one entry. Of hundreds of thousands of distinct CDR3 sequences in the sample, 30% to 40% were seen once. The sequencing sample was made of blood. The receptors here all came from a woman between 35 and 50 years old with Graves' hyperthyroidism.

There are many counts of this clonotype. The genes are TRBV20-1 and TRBJ1-6; D possibly corresponds to TRBD1 (5 bases). There are 14 residues in the CDR3. Germline V gene lookup returns CDR1 DFQATT and CDR2 SNEGSKA (reference sequence). Trimming pared 6 bases from V and 7 bases from J, leaving 16 bases between. The CDR3 region is CSAWGRGFNSPLHF. The CDR3 DNA is TGCAGTGCCTGGGGGAGGGGTTTCAATTCACCCCTCCACTTT.

This clonotype has ten or more counts. This chain joins TRBV2 and TRBJ1-5; D call uncertain. The length of the CDR3 is 15 residues. Germline CDR1 and CDR2: SNHLY and FYNNEI. Trimming cost V 6 bases and J 2 bases, with 14 bases left between them. Written as DNA, the CDR3 is TGTGCCAGCAGGGGTCAAGTTTTGGGCAATCAGCCCCAGCATTTT. This translates into CASRGQVLGNQPQHF.

As DNA, the CDR3 is TGTGCCAGTAGTAGAGGTGGAGGGGGGGAATCCGAGCAGTACTTC. Translation gives CASSRGGGGESEQYF. The chain employs TRBV19 and TRBJ2-7; weak D call: TRBD2 (7 bases). Trimming pared 4 bases from V and 6 bases from J, leaving 19 bases between. Germline V lookup: CDR1 LNHDA, CDR2 SQIVND (reference sequence). CDR3 length equals 15 residues.

V is TRBV6-9 and J is TRBJ2-3; 7 bases fit TRBD2. This CDR3 comprises 16 residues. V was pared by 1 base and J by 2 bases, with 6 bases of the junction left unmatched. Germline V lookup: CDR1 MNHGY, CDR2 SVAAGI. This chain's CDR3 is CASSYLGGRPTDTQYF. Here the CDR3 DNA reads TGTGCCAGCAGTTATTTGGGCGGGAGACCCACAGATACGCAGTATTTT.

Ten or more counts support this clonotype. The chain links TRBV29-1 to TRBJ2-5, with D perhaps TRBD2 (6 bases). CDR3 length: 11 amino acids. Germline CDR1 SQVTM, CDR2 ANQGSEA. V lost 6 bases and J lost 4, with 9 bases in between. DNA of the CDR3: TGCAGCGTACCAGCGGGAGAGACCCAGTACTTC. Translated: CSVPAGETQYF.

This clonotype was picked up many times. The chain is built from TRBV29-1 and TRBJ1-1; a weak D match, TRBD1 (5 bases). Germline V gene sequence: CDR1 SQVTM, CDR2 ANQGSEA. Deletions cut 4 bases from V and 1 base from J, with 10 bases between. The CDR3 is 13 residues long. CDR3 in DNA: TGCAGCGTTGTCCAGGGTGGGAACACTGAAGCTTTCTTT. It translates to CSVVQGGNTEAFF.

This clonotype was picked up many times. The chain carries TRBV25-1 and TRBJ2-6, with no clear D. This CDR3 contains 13 residues. The V and J ends lost 8 bases and 1 base respectively, with 6 bases between them. Looked up from germline, CDR1 is MGHDK and CDR2 is SYGVNS. The CDR3 DNA sequence: TGTGCCAGCTACCGTTCTGGGGCCAACGTCCTGACTTTC. It yields the protein CASYRSGANVLTF.

The J gene is TRBJ2-7, the V gene TRBV4-3, with D possibly being TRBD2 (6 bases). CDR1 is LGHNA and CDR2 is YSLEER in the germline V gene. The CDR3 sequence is 15 residues long. V was clipped by 0 bases and J by 6 bases, with 15 bases between them. CDR3 residues: CASSQDPRMGGEQYF. CDR3 coding DNA: TGCGCCAGCAGCCAAGATCCCAGAATGGGAGGCGAGCAGTACTTC.

This rearrangement joins TRBV11-2 to TRBJ1-1, with D tentatively TRBD1 (5 bases). Germline V gene sequence: CDR1 SGHAT, CDR2 FQNNGV. This CDR3 is 18 amino acids long. Trimming removed 2 bases from V and 0 bases from J, with 19 bases in between. The chain's CDR3 is CASSLTSGAGAMNTEAFF. The CDR3 DNA follows: TGTGCCAGCAGCTTAACCTCTGGGGCGGGCGCCATGAACACTGAAGCTTTCTTT.

This chain uses TRBV20-1 with TRBJ2-7; D perhaps matches TRBD2 (5 bases). The CDR3 totals 16 residues. The V gene's germline CDR1 is DFQATT and CDR2 SNEGSKA (reference sequence). The ends were cut back, 0 bases at V and 4 bases at J, with 19 bases in the middle. CDR3 sequence (DNA): TGCAGTGCTAGAGATAGGAGGCTCCATAGGATGTACGAGCAGTACTTC. Translated, it gives CSARDRRLHRMYEQYF.

Comment on this clonotype: A single base separates this from a much larger clone, so it may be a read error. V gene TRBV19 combines with J gene TRBJ1-4; maybe TRBD1 (5 bases). Between the trimmed V and J ends, which lost 4 bases and 9 bases, there was a span of 15 bases. The CDR3 loop spans 14 amino acids. CDR1 LNHDA and CDR2 SQIVND come from the germline V gene (reference sequence). CDR3 sequence: CASSSRFSGKKLFF. For the CDR3, the DNA is TGTGCCAGTAGTAGCAGATTCTCAGGGAAAAAACTGTTTTTT.

This clonotype was recorded a few times. V is TRBV7-2 and J is TRBJ1-3; D remains unclear. The V gene lost 5 bases and the J gene lost 4 bases, with 12 bases spanning the gap. The CDR3 sequence is 14 residues long. The V gene's germline CDR1 is SGHTA and CDR2 FQGNSA. The DNA of the CDR3 is TGTGCCAGCAGCAAAATTTACACAGGAAACACCATATATTTT. It yields the protein CASSKIYTGNTIYF.

Written as DNA, the CDR3 is TGTGCCAGCAGTGAGCGGGGGCTGGACTATGGCTACACCTTC. This codes for CASSERGLDYGYTF. J is TRBJ1-2 and V is TRBV2; a weak D match, TRBD1 (6 bases). The CDR3 contains 14 residues. CDR1 is SNHLY, CDR2 FYNNEI, per germline. The V end was cut by 3 bases, the J end by 3 bases, with 11 bases between.

The chain carries TRBV7-9 and TRBJ1-2, with D perhaps matching TRBD1 (6 bases). Between the trimmed V and J ends, which lost 3 bases and 8 bases, there was a span of 13 bases. CDR1 SEHNR and CDR2 FQNEAQ come from the germline V gene (reference sequence). This CDR3 comprises 13 residues. As DNA, the CDR3 is TGTGCCAGCAGCTTCGGGACATCTTGGGGCTACACCTTC. Translated: CASSFGTSWGYTF.